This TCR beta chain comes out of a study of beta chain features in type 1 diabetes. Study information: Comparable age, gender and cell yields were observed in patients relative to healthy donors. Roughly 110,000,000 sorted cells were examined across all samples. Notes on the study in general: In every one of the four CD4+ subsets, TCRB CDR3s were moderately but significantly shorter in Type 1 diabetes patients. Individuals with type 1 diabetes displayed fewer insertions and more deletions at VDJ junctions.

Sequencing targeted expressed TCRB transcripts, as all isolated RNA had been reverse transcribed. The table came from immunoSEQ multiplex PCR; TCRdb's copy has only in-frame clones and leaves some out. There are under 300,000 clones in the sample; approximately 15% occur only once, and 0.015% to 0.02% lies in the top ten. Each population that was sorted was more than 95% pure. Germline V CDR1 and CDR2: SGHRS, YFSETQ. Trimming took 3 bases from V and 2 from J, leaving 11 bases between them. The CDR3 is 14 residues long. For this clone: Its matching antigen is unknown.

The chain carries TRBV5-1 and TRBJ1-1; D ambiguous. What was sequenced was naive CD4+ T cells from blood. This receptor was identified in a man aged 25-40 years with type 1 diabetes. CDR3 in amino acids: CASSSGGQNTEAFF. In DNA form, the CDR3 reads TGCGCCAGCAGCTCCGGTGGGCAAAACACTGAAGCTTTCTTT. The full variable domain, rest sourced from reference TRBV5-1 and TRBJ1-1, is KAGVTQTPRYLIKTRGQQVTLSCSPISGHRSVSWYQQTPGQGLQFLFEYFSETQRNKGNFPGRFSGRQFSNSRSEMNVSTLELGDSALYLCASSSGGQNTEAFFGQGTRLTVV.